This T cell receptor beta chain was profiled in a study of blood T cell repertoires in COVID-19. The wider study: T cells, B-cell-depleted T cells, or PBMCs supplied cDNA or gDNA.

The CDR3 runs 13 residues. From germline, CDR1 is SEHNR and CDR2 FQNEAQ (reference sequence). This clone is a singleton in its sample. The junction departs from the called germline gene at one end, perhaps through a read error. Per the original methods: Estimation of nucleated cell counts relied on the amplification of reference gene primers. Measured with immunoSEQ multiplex PCR; TCRdb has only the in-frame clones, and not every one. The V and J calls and clone size are taken from that table; D and trimming were inferred from the DNA. Of more than 85,000 clones listed, 91% are singletons. This sequence originates from a man between 60 and 70 years old with acute or convalescent COVID-19. The sequenced material came from peripheral blood. The chain uses TRBV7-9 and TRBJ1-1, with D unclear. The CDR3 reads CASSLAPQSTAFF. DNA of the CDR3: TGTGCCAGCAGCCTAGCTCCCCAGTCAACAGCTTTCTTT.